The 4 T cell receptor beta chains below come from one sample, sequenced in a study of circulating CD8 cells and anti-PD-1 response in melanoma. Each library started from around 14 ng of total RNA using the QIAseq Immune Repertoire TCR panel. TCRdb called the reads again in MiXCR, with one record for every CDR3 protein. In the table there are some 2,500 distinct CDR3 sequences, over 7% of which are singletons. Four subsets defined by PD-1 and/or TIGIT were sorted from live CD3+CD8+TCRalphabeta+ cells. Sequenced here: CD8+ T cells from PBMCs, sampled at baseline or after one month of anti-PD-1 therapy (not recorded which). All receptors derive from a human donor with melanoma.

Sample share makes this clonotype medium-sized. The rearrangement uses TRBV9 and TRBJ2-7; D possibly corresponds to TRBD2 (5 bases). Trimming cost V 4 bases and J 0 bases, with 8 bases left between them. CDR1 and CDR2 (germline): SGDLS, YYNGEE. The CDR3 has 13 residues. The chain's CDR3 is CASSSGNSYEQYF. CDR3 DNA: TGTGCCAGCAGCTCCGGGAACTCCTACGAGCAGTACTTC.

By frequency in the sample, this clonotype is medium-sized. The chain is built from TRBV20-1 and TRBJ2-7, with D tentatively TRBD2 (6 bases). V lost 2 bases and J 2 bases, leaving 16 bases between the germline ends. The CDR3 is 15 amino acids. Germline-derived CDR1 and CDR2 are DFQATT and SNEGSKA (reference sequence). The CDR3 DNA reads TGCAGTGCTAGACCAACCGCACTAGCACCCTACGAGCAGTACTTC. Its translation: CSARPTALAPYEQYF.

This clonotype is labeled medium-sized (0.01 to 0.1%). The chain employs TRBV27 and TRBJ2-1; D remains unclear. The CDR3 sequence is 13 residues long. In germline, CDR1 is MNHEY, CDR2 SMNVEV (reference sequence). With 2 bases removed from V and 9 bases from J, the gap between germline ends came to 11 bases. The chain's CDR3 is CASSLAAKSEQFF. CDR3 nucleotides: TGTGCCAGCAGTTTAGCAGCAAAGAGTGAGCAGTTCTTC.

Details on this clonotype: Since no conserved phenylalanine or tryptophan closes the CDR3, a read error is the likely cause. The chain combines TRBV7-6 with TRBJ2-2, with unresolved D. In germline, CDR1 is SGHVS, CDR2 FNYEAQ. The CDR3 is made up of 14 amino acids. The CDR3 sequence is CASNYRENTGELFL. The CDR3 region has the DNA TGTGCCAGCAACTACAGAGAGAACACAGGGGAGCTGTTTCTT.